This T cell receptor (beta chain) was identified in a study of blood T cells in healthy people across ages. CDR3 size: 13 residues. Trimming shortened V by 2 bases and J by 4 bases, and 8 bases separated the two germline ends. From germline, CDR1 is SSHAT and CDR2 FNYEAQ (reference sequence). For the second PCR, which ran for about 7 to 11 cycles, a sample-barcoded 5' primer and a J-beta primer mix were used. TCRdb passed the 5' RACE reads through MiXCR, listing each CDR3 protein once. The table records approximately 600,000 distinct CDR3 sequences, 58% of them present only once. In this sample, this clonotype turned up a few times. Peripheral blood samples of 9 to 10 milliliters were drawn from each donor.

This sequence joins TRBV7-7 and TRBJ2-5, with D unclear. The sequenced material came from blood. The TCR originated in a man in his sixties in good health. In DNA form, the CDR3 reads TGTGCCAGCAGCTTAAGTAATGGAGAGACCCAGTACTTC. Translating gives CASSLSNGETQYF.